The entry that follows covers one TCR beta chain sequence. Its matching antigen is unknown. A J-beta primer mix and a sample-barcoded 5' primer were used in a second PCR of about 6 to 12 cycles. TCRdb ran MiXCR on the 5' RACE reads and lists one entry per CDR3 protein. This sample has hundreds of thousands of distinct CDR3 sequences, with nearly 60% found just once. These data are taken from a study of blood T cells in healthy people across ages. Background on the study: Every two T cells gave about one barcoded beta molecule via template switching.

General study points: In the absence of known donor CMV status, changes in expanded clonotypes were possibly confounded.

CDR3 length equals 20 residues. Germline lookup yields CDR1 MGHRA and CDR2 YSYEKL. This chain uses TRBV4-1 with TRBJ2-1, with TRBD1 as a possible D gene (6 bases). The DNA end lines up better with TRBJ2-7; the J call may be wrong. Sequenced: blood. The clonotype comes from a man younger than 45 in good health. The CDR3 loop is CASSPFSGHIGRGSYNEQYF. In nucleotides, the CDR3 is TGCGCCAGCAGCCCATTTTCGGGGCATATCGGCAGGGGCTCCTACAATGAGCAGTACTTC.